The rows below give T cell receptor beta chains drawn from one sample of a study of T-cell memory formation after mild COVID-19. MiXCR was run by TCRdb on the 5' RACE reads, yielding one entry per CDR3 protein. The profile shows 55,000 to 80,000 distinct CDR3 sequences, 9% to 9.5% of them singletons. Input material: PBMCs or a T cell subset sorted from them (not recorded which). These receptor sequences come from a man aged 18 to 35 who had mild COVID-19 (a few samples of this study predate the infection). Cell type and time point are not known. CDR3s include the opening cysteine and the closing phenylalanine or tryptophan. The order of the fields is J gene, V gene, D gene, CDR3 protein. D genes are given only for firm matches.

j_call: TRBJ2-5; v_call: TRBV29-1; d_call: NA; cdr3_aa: CSVGGGAKTQYF
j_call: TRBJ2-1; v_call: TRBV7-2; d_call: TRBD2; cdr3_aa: CASSRTSSEVRQFF
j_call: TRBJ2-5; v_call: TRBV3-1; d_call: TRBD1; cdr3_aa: CASSQSSGGVETQYF
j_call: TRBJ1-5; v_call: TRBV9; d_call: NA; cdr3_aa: CASSRTTGNQPQHF
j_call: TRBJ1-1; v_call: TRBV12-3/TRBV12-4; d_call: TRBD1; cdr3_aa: CATQPQGRLTEAFF
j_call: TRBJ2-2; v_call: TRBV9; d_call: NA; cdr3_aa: CASSYSRGEWTGELFF
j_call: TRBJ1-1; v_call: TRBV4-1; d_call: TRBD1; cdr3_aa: CASSHPDRLSTEAFF
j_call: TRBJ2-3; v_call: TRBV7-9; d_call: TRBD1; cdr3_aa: CASSLDRTSDTQYF
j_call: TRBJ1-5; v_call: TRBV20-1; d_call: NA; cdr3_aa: CSASVGGADQPQHF
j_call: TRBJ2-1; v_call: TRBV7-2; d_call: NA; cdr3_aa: CASSTYEVREQFF
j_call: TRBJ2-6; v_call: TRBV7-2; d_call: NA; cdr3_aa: CASSLAGANVLTF
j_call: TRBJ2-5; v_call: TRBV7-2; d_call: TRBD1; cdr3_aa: CASSSGQGATQYF
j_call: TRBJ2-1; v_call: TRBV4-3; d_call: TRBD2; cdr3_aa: CASSQDVAGASSYNEQFF
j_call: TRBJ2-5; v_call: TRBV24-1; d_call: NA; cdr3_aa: CATNRETQYF
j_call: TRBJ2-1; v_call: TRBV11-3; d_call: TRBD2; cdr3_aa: CASSYSGGPLFF
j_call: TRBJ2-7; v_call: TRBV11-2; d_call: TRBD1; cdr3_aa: CASSPDRVGQYF
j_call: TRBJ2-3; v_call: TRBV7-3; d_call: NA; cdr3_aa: CASSNDPGATDTQYF
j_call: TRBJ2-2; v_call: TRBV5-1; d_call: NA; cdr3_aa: CASSLVGGELFF
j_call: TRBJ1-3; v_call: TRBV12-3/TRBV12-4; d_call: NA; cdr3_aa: CASSQLVSGNTIYF
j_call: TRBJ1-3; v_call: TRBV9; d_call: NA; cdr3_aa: CASSVFPEAGTTGNTIYF
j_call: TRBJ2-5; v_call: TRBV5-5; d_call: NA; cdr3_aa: CASSDVRGGETQYF
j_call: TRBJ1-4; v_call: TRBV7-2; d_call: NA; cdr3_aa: CASSEGRVEKLFF
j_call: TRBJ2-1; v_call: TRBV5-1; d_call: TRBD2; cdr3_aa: CASSFGHGGGNEQFF
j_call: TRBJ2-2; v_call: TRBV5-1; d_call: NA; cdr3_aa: CASLLVGGNTGELFF
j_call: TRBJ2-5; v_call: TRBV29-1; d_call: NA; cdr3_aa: CSVVPGQETQYF
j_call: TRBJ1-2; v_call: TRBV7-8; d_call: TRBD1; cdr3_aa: CASSTGTEIYGGYTF
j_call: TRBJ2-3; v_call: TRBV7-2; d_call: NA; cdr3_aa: CASTQISGRPDADTQYF
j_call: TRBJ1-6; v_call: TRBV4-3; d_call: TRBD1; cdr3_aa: CASSQFTGDSPLHF
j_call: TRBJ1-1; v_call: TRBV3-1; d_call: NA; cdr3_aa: CASSSPFEGNTEAFF
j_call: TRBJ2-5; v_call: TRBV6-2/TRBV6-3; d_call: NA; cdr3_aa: CASTPRDPKTQYF
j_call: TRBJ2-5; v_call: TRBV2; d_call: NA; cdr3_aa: CASSEQGQETQYF